Presented here are 8 T cell receptor beta chains from one specimen sequenced in a study of shared clonotypes between healthy human individuals (dated by TCRdb to 2019 to 2021). To prepare the library, the immunoSEQ multiplex PCR assay was applied. What TCRdb holds here is the immuneACCESS table cut down to in-frame rearrangements. Part of the clones is not present; checked against another copy, under half of the missing clones reflect an unresolved V gene, and the others are unexplained. The sample includes about 2.4 million clones, with under 95% observed a single time. The ten most abundant clones make up about 0.38% of the sample. Sequenced input: naive CD4+ T cells from PBMCs. The cell subset or site label of this sample denotes: CD45RA+ positively selected. These receptors came from a young man in good health. Some clones in this sample may be carry-over from other donors' samples.

The rearrangement uses TRBV6-1 and TRBJ1-1; D uncertain. CDR1 is MNHNS, CDR2 SASEGT, per germline. The V end was cut by 6 bases, the J end by 7 bases, with 15 bases between. This CDR3 region has 13 residues. CDR3 loop: CASREPGRGEAFF. CDR3 bases: TGTGCCAGCAGGGAACCGGGGAGAGGTGAAGCTTTCTTT.

This clone was observed a single time. V gene TRBV27 combines with J gene TRBJ1-2, with TRBD1 as a possible D gene (6 bases). There are 13 residues in the CDR3. Germline loops: CDR1 MNHEY, CDR2 SMNVEV (reference sequence). V was clipped by 5 bases and J by 6 bases, with 13 bases between them. The DNA for the CDR3 is TGTGCCAGCAGTCTTAGGGGGGTCGATGGCTACACCTTC. Amino acids: CASSLRGVDGYTF.

V and J are TRBV6-1 and TRBJ2-2; 13 nucleotides agree with TRBD2. In germline, CDR1 is MNHNS, CDR2 SASEGT. V was clipped by 2 bases and J by 4 bases; unmatched bases: 7. The CDR3 runs to 18 residues. CDR3 bases: TGTGCCAGCAGTGAACAGAGCACTAGCGGGAGGGCCACCGGGGAGCTGTTTTTT. This gives the protein CASSEQSTSGRATGELFF.

Note on this clone: This same CDR3 is encoded by further DNA sequences in the sample. This chain uses TRBV2 with TRBJ2-7, with 8 positions matching TRBD2. The CDR3 totals 15 residues. Looked up from germline, CDR1 is SNHLY and CDR2 is FYNNEI. V lost 3 bases and J lost 3; bases outside the gene matches: 7. CDR3 sequence: CASSERLAGFYEQYF. The CDR3 coding sequence is TGTGCCAGCAGTGAGAGGCTAGCGGGTTTCTACGAGCAGTACTTC.

Written as DNA, the CDR3 is TGTGCCAGCAGTGATTTCGACAGACCCTACGAGCAGTACTTC. It yields the protein CASSDFDRPYEQYF. V is TRBV25-1 and J is TRBJ2-7, with a weak D call TRBD1 (5 bases). The CDR3 has 14 residues. Germline V lookup: CDR1 MGHDK, CDR2 SYGVNS. The ends were cut back, 3 bases at V and 2 bases at J, with 11 bases in the middle.

This chain joins TRBV29-1 and TRBJ1-1; D not certain. Germline-derived CDR1 and CDR2 are SQVTM and ANQGSEA. The CDR3 covers 14 residues. The V and J ends lost 2 bases and 0 bases respectively, with 10 bases between them. Written as DNA, the CDR3 is TGCAGCGTTGAAATGAAGAACTTGAACACTGAAGCTTTCTTT. Encoded protein: CSVEMKNLNTEAFF.

The chain has TRBV27 and TRBJ2-2, with D perhaps TRBD1 (5 bases). Deletions cut 6 bases from V and 5 bases from J, with 22 bases between. The germline V gene has CDR1 MNHEY and CDR2 SMNVEV (reference sequence). The CDR3 consists of 17 residues. The CDR3 nucleotides read TGTGCCAGCAGGCGCTCGGACATCCCGACTCTAACCGGGGAGCTGTTTTTT. Protein: CASRRSDIPTLTGELFF.

This clone occurred a few times. The chain employs TRBV5-1 and TRBJ1-5; 7 nucleotides match TRBD1. In germline, CDR1 is SGHRS, CDR2 YFSETQ. The CDR3 sequence is 13 residues long. With V trimmed by 3 bases and J by 11 bases, 8 bases remained unmatched. The CDR3, as DNA: TGCGCCAGCAGCTCGGGGCCAGGGGGGACCCAGCATTTT. Translating gives CASSSGPGGTQHF.